This T cell receptor (beta chain) was sequenced in a study of response to subunit inactivated influenza vaccine. Regarding the study as a whole: It was suggested by the authors that few new T cells are recruited by each seasonal influenza vaccination.

This CDR3 contains 11 residues. V gave up 8 bases and J gave up 0 bases, with 5 bases separating them. This clonotype occurred a few times. Its antigen is not known. One base away lies a much larger clone, so this may be a sequencing read error. TCRdb fed the RT-PCR reads into MiXCR, producing one record per CDR3 protein. The sample has more than 550,000 distinct CDR3 sequences; roughly 12% are singletons. The sequence came from a man aged 50-60 years who received an inactivated influenza vaccine. The material sequenced was PBMCs from blood, taken on the day of vaccination. The chain uses TRBV12-3 or TRBV12-4 and TRBJ2-7; D not resolved. The CDR3 loop reads CASGHSYEQYF. The CDR3 nucleotides are TGTGCCAGCGGCCACTCCTACGAGCAGTACTTC.